The T cell receptor (beta chain) described here comes from a study of technical replicates of blood from four donors. The protocol was immunoSEQ multiplex PCR, while the TCRdb copy is restricted to in-frame clones and leaves out a portion. This table holds approximately 59,000 clones, 90% to 95% found once. The specimen sequenced was PBMCs. The sequence came from a human donor in good health. Some clones in this sample may be carry-over from other donors' samples.

CDR3 sequence: CASSLDRATSGYTF. The CDR3 DNA reads as TGTGCCAGCAGCTTGGACAGGGCTACGTCTGGCTACACCTTC. The J gene is TRBJ1-2, the V gene TRBV7-2; 8 bases agree with TRBD1. The CDR3 runs to 14 residues. Germline V gives CDR1 SGHTA, CDR2 FQGNSA. The junction had 7 bases not matched to a gene; V was cut back by 3 bases and J by 7 bases.